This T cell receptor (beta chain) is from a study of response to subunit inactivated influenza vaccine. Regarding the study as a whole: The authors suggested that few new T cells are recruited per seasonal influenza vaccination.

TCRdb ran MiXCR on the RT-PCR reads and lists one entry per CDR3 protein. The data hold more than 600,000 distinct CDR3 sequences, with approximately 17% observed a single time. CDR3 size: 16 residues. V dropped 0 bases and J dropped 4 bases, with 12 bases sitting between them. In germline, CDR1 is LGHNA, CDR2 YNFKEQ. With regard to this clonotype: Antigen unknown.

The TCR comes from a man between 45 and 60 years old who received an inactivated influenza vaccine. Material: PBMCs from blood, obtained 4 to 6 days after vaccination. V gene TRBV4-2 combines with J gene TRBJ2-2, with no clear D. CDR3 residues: CASSQDITKGTGELFF. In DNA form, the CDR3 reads TGTGCCAGCAGCCAAGACATTACTAAGGGCACCGGGGAGCTGTTTTTT.